The rows below give T cell receptor beta chains drawn from one sample of a study of T-cell reconstitution after alpha-beta-depleted transplantation in children. TCRdb analysed the PCR reads with MiXCR anew, one entry per CDR3 protein. The data hold hundreds of thousands of distinct CDR3 sequences, with around 16% observed a single time. The material sequenced was PBMCs from the stem cell graft donor, taken from the stem cell graft. The origin of the receptors is a human donor who donated a stem cell graft to a child with acute myeloid leukemia. Each CDR3 is given with its conserved first and last residue. D genes are given only for firm matches. Part of the rows lack a size; the others show once, few, many or a class for expanded clones.

TRBJ2-1 many TRBV20-1 TRBD2 CSARTSGGKVF TGCAGTGCCAGGACTAGCGGGGGCAAGGTCTTC
TRBJ2-3 . TRBV11-3 . CASSPTAAIDTQYF TGTGCCAGCAGCCCCACAGCGGCCATAGATACGCAGTATTTT
TRBJ1-5 . TRBV28 TRBD1 CASSLPGQVNQPQHF TGTGCCAGCAGTTTACCGGGACAGGTTAATCAGCCCCAGCATTTT
TRBJ2-6 . TRBV7-8 . CASSWPAQGRSGANVLTF TGTGCCAGCAGCTGGCCGGCGCAAGGCCGCTCTGGGGCCAACGTCCTGACTTTC
TRBJ2-7 many TRBV20-1 . CSARLPDSYEQYF TGCAGTGCTAGACTCCCCGATTCCTACGAGCAGTACTTC
TRBJ2-3 few TRBV5-1 . CASSETEDTQYF TGCGCCAGCAGCGAGACGGAAGATACGCAGTATTTT
TRBJ2-3 many TRBV10-3 TRBD2 CAIRGSLSGGIDTQYF TGTGCCATCAGAGGATCCCTAAGCGGGGGGATAGATACGCAGTATTTT
TRBJ2-3 many TRBV20-1 . CSAGDGGRLSIGDTQYF TGCAGTGCTGGCGACGGGGGACGCCTGTCAATTGGAGATACGCAGTATTTT
TRBJ1-5 many TRBV20-1 . CSARSGVVGNQPQHF TGCAGTGCTAGGTCGGGGGTCGTTGGCAATCAGCCCCAGCATTTT
TRBJ2-1 . TRBV5-1 TRBD2 CASMGSSGGHSYNEQFF TGCGCCAGCATGGGGTCTAGCGGGGGCCACTCCTACAATGAGCAGTTCTTC
TRBJ2-1 few TRBV15 . CATSTRLQGVSYNEQFF TGTGCCACCAGCACTCGCCTACAGGGTGTTTCCTACAATGAGCAGTTCTTC
TRBJ2-2 many TRBV20-1 TRBD1 CSARIDRANTGELFF TGCAGTGCTAGAATCGACAGGGCGAACACCGGGGAGCTGTTTTTT
TRBJ2-1 . TRBV11-2 TRBD1 CASSTDRGDEQFF TGTGCCAGCAGCACAGACAGGGGCGATGAGCAGTTCTTC
TRBJ2-3 many TRBV10-1 . CASTSEDTQYF TGCGCCAGCACGTCGGAGGATACGCAGTATTTT
TRBJ2-1 . TRBV7-9 TRBD2 CASRPGTRNNEQFF TGTGCCAGCAGACCTGGGACTAGAAACAATGAGCAGTTCTTC
TRBJ2-4 many TRBV20-1 . CSAPEGRLINIQYF TGCAGTGCTCCCGAGGGGCGGCTTATAAACATTCAGTACTTC
TRBJ2-3 . TRBV5-6 TRBD2 CASSLEGLAGGPSTDTQYF TGTGCCAGCAGCTTGGAGGGACTAGCGGGGGGTCCTAGCACAGATACGCAGTATTTT
TRBJ2-7 many TRBV7-2 . CASSRGGASSYEQYF TGTGCCAGCAGCAGGGGGGGGGCCAGCTCCTACGAGCAGTACTTC
TRBJ1-1 . TRBV12-3/TRBV12-4 . CASSSPRRLNTEAFF TGTGCCAGCAGTTCCCCCAGACGGCTAAACACTGAAGCTTTCTTT
TRBJ1-1 few TRBV10-3 . CAISAKNTEAFF TGTGCCATCAGTGCTAAGAACACTGAAGCTTTCTTT
TRBJ1-4 . TRBV11-2 . CASSLDRRTEKLFF TGTGCCAGCAGCTTAGACCGAAGGACTGAAAAACTGTTTTTT
TRBJ1-4 few TRBV12-3/TRBV12-4 . CASSYEREKLFF TGTGCCAGCAGTTACGAAAGAGAAAAACTGTTTTTT
TRBJ2-1 . TRBV10-1 TRBD2 CASSDQGLAHFNEQFF TGCGCCAGCAGTGATCAAGGACTAGCTCATTTCAATGAGCAGTTCTTC
TRBJ2-5 few TRBV24-1 . CATGDVGQETQYF TGTGCCACCGGAGACGTTGGCCAAGAGACCCAGTACTTC
TRBJ2-5 few TRBV5-1 TRBD2 CASSWTSGDHEGETQYF TGCGCCAGCAGCTGGACTAGCGGGGATCATGAAGGAGAGACCCAGTACTTC
TRBJ1-2 . TRBV20-1 . CSARDIEGYTF TGCAGTGCTAGAGACATCGAAGGCTACACCTTC
TRBJ1-1 few TRBV7-3 TRBD1 CASSLTPGQKNTEAFF TGTGCCAGCAGCTTAACGCCGGGACAGAAGAACACTGAAGCTTTCTTT
TRBJ2-2 . TRBV19 . CASSILGGNTGELFF TGTGCCAGTAGTATACTGGGCGGGAACACCGGGGAGCTGTTTTTT
TRBJ2-5 . TRBV5-1 . CASSAGLAQETQYF TGCGCCAGCAGCGCGGGACTCGCCCAAGAGACCCAGTACTTC
TRBJ1-4 . TRBV28 . CASGNTASIEKLFF TGTGCCAGCGGGAACACGGCCTCGATTGAAAAACTGTTTTTT
TRBJ2-1 few TRBV12-3/TRBV12-4 . CASSSRERSYNEQFF TGTGCCAGCAGTTCACGGGAGCGCTCCTACAATGAGCAGTTCTTC
TRBJ2-2 . TRBV9 . CASSPRPGGSLNTGELFF TGTGCCAGCAGCCCCCGTCCAGGGGGGTCGCTTAACACCGGGGAGCTGTTTTTT
TRBJ1-1 . TRBV6-1 . CASSAGLDTEAFF TGTGCCAGCAGTGCCGGACTAGACACTGAAGCTTTCTTT
TRBJ1-5 many TRBV20-1 . CSARPGPSNQPQHF TGCAGTGCTAGACCCGGCCCCAGCAATCAGCCCCAGCATTTT
TRBJ1-4 many TRBV7-2 . CASSLMGEKLFF TGTGCCAGCAGCTTAATGGGGGAAAAACTGTTTTTT
TRBJ1-1 many TRBV9 TRBD1 CASSGRTGGGAEAFF TGTGCCAGCAGCGGACGGACAGGGGGCGGTGCTGAAGCTTTCTTT
TRBJ2-1 . TRBV20-1 . CSAHRDLGGLYNEQFF TGCAGTGCTCACCGGGACCTAGGGGGATTATACAATGAGCAGTTCTTC
TRBJ2-2 few TRBV20-1 . CSALADTGELFF TGCAGCGCCTTAGCGGACACCGGGGAGCTGTTTTTT
TRBJ1-2 . TRBV7-9 . CASSLEGVKYGYTF TGTGCCAGCAGCTTGGAGGGAGTCAAGTATGGCTACACCTTC
TRBJ1-1 few TRBV7-8 TRBD1 CASSPWTGGEAFF TGTGCCAGCAGCCCATGGACAGGCGGTGAAGCTTTCTTT
TRBJ1-2 many TRBV20-1 . CSALIDRMAGYTF TGCAGTGCCCTTATCGACAGGATGGCTGGCTACACCTTC
TRBJ1-5 . TRBV6-2/TRBV6-3 TRBD1 CASRWTGESNQPQHF TGTGCCAGCAGGTGGACAGGCGAAAGTAATCAGCCCCAGCATTTT
TRBJ1-1 . TRBV7-9 . CASTFTGTMAFF TGTGCCAGCACCTTCACAGGGACAATGGCTTTCTTT
TRBJ2-5 . TRBV4-2 . CASSQGGPAGQETQYF TGTGCCAGCAGCCAAGGGGGGCCCGCGGGCCAAGAGACCCAGTACTTC
TRBJ2-1 . TRBV6-2/TRBV6-3 . CASSQHAEQFF TGTGCCAGCAGTCAGCACGCTGAGCAGTTCTTC
TRBJ2-6 many TRBV29-1 TRBD1 CSVETGVVSGANVLTF TGCAGCGTTGAGACAGGGGTGGTCTCTGGGGCCAACGTCCTGACTTTC
TRBJ1-1 many TRBV29-1 . CSVEDGGNTEAFF TGCAGCGTTGAAGACGGCGGGAACACTGAAGCTTTCTTT
TRBJ1-2 . TRBV7-9 . CASSTELGDINYGYTF TGTGCCAGCAGCACAGAGCTAGGGGACATTAACTATGGCTACACCTTC
TRBJ1-1 . TRBV4-3 TRBD1 CASSQDRTGGTDAFF TGCGCCAGCAGCCAAGATCGGACAGGAGGGACTGACGCTTTCTTT
TRBJ2-6 few TRBV24-1 . CATSGGAGANVLTF TGTGCCACCAGTGGTGGGGCCGGGGCCAACGTCCTGACTTTC
TRBJ2-5 many TRBV20-1 . CSLLQETQYF TGCAGTCTATTACAAGAGACCCAGTACTTC
TRBJ1-2 many TRBV20-1 . CSARDRAENYGYTF TGCAGTGCTAGAGATCGGGCAGAAAACTATGGCTACACCTTC
TRBJ1-2 . TRBV12-3/TRBV12-4 . CASNPSADGLYGYTF TGTGCCAGCAACCCCTCCGCGGACGGTTTGTATGGCTACACCTTC
TRBJ2-5 many TRBV20-1 TRBD2 CSAALRGVIQETQYF TGCAGTGCTGCTTTGCGGGGGGTAATCCAAGAGACCCAGTACTTC
TRBJ1-1 many TRBV6-2/TRBV6-3 TRBD1 CASSSDPRTGGWRTEAFF TGTGCCAGCAGTTCTGACCCACGGACAGGGGGCTGGAGGACTGAAGCTTTCTTT
TRBJ1-2 many TRBV29-1 . CSSDGGYTF TGCAGCTCAGACGGGGGCTACACCTTC
TRBJ2-5 . TRBV7-8 TRBD1 CASSLRTGERETQYF TGTGCCAGCAGCTTAAGGACAGGGGAACGAGAGACCCAGTACTTC
TRBJ2-1 few TRBV2 . CASSRQGLGEQFF TGTGCCAGCAGTAGGCAGGGATTGGGTGAGCAGTTCTTC
TRBJ2-2 many TRBV6-5 . CASSYYPLGANTGELFF TGTGCCAGCAGTTACTACCCCCTGGGGGCGAACACCGGGGAGCTGTTTTTT